The source of this T cell receptor beta chain is a study of blood T cells in healthy people across ages. Study-level results: When one million T cells were used, diversity estimates were thought to be underestimates. As naive T cell percentage varied, TCR beta diversity correlated strongly with it.

A J-beta primer mix and a sample-barcoded 5' primer were used in a second PCR of roughly 7 to 12 cycles. Every cDNA molecule carried a tag from a template-switch adaptor bearing 12 random nucleotides. TCRdb reprocessed the 5' RACE reads via MiXCR and lists one record per CDR3 protein. The sample has over a million distinct CDR3 sequences; 45% are singletons. Worth noting for this clonotype: Its matching antigen is unknown.

Isolation of PBMCs gave at least 6.5 million cells per sample. The sequencing sample was made of blood. The TCR was taken from a woman aged 60-75 years in good health.

CDR3 DNA sequence: TGTGCCAGCCAGAGCTCCTACGAGCAGTACTTC. Translating gives CASQSSYEQYF. The chain combines TRBV6-2 or TRBV6-3 with TRBJ2-7; no reliable D call. The V end lost 8 bases, the J end lost 0 bases, and 5 bases lay between the germline ends. This CDR3 comprises 11 residues. Germline CDR1 and CDR2: MNHEY and SVGEGT.